The clone carrying this T cell receptor (beta chain) was recorded many times. The antigen remains unidentified. Sampling approximately 10 ml of fresh peripheral blood provided the PBMCs. In germline, CDR1 is SGHAT, CDR2 FQNNGV. V shed 4 bases and J 7 bases; nucleotides not matched to a gene: 6. The CDR3 is 13 amino acids. This sample was taken from a study of Graves' ophthalmopathy and Graves' hyperthyroidism. The wider study: Ahead of any treatment, peripheral blood was obtained at the initial diagnosis. Study-level results: In separating ophthalmopathy from stable hyperthyroidism, a 13-signature model achieved about 90% sensitivity and approximately 80% specificity.

The TCR beta CDR3 regions underwent amplification from RNA transcripts. RT-PCR was first run with HTBI primers, then multiplex PCR in a second round. Each CDR3 protein gets one entry after TCRdb re-called the multiplex PCR reads with MiXCR. The sample lists about 340,000 distinct CDR3 sequences, around a sixth occurring once. Sequencing was done on a sample of peripheral blood. The receptor comes from an adult man with Graves' ophthalmopathy. The chain couples TRBV11-2 to TRBJ1-2; TRBD1 matches 7 bases. In DNA form, the CDR3 reads TGTGCCAGCAGCTCCCCCAGGGGGGTTGGCTACACCTTC. It is translated as CASSSPRGVGYTF.